This T cell receptor beta chain derives from a study of cytomegalovirus exposure and HLA in healthy donors. The PCR ran on 60 Vbeta and 13 Jbeta primers. In the source study's methods: It was a later analysis that counted about 80 million unique TCR beta chains, of which around 11 million were shared. Measured with immunoSEQ multiplex PCR; TCRdb has only the in-frame clones, and not every one. V and J calls and clone size come straight from that table; D and trimming were deduced from the DNA. The top ten clones hold approximately 5.4% of a sample with approximately 150,000 clones, approximately 71% of them seen once. This clone was recorded a few times. Its antigen remains unknown. The V gene lost 1 base and the J gene lost 0 bases, with 13 bases spanning the gap. Germline V gene lookup returns CDR1 LGHNA and CDR2 YNFKEQ. The CDR3 contains 17 residues. Study results and limitations: An analysis that came later showed most CMV-associated TCR beta chains appearing HLA-restricted. TCR sequences were mostly rare, though some public TCRs occurred in many donors.

This TCR was sampled from a woman younger than 35 in good health and CMV-seropositive. This chain uses TRBV4-2 with TRBJ1-5; the D gene is possibly TRBD1 (5 bases). The sequencing input was PBMCs. CDR3 protein: CASSQGHAGPSNQPQHF. The CDR3 DNA reads as TGTGCCAGCAGCCAAGGGCACGCAGGGCCTAGCAATCAGCCCCAGCATTTT.